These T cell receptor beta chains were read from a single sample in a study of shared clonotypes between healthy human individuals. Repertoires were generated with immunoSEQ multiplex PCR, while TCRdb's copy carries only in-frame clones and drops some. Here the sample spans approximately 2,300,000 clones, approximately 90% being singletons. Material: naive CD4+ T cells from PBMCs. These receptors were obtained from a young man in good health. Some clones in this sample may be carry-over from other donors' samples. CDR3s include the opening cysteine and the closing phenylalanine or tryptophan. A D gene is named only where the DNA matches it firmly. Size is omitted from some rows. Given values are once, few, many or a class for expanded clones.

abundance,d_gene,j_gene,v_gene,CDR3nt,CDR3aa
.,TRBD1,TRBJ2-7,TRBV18,TGTGCCAGCTCACCCAATACAGGGGAACGGTACTTC,CASSPNTGERYF
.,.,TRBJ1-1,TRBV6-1,TGTGCCAGCAGTCTAGACAGGAACACTGAAGCTTTCTTT,CASSLDRNTEAFF
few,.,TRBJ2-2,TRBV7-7,TGTGCCAGCAGCCTCGGAGGCACCGGGGAGCTGTTTTTT,CASSLGGTGELFF
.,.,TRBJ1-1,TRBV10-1,TGCGCCAGCAGTTCCCAGGGAGGCACTGAAGCTTTCTTT,CASSSQGGTEAFF
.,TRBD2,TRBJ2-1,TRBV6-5,TGTGCCAGCAGATCCGGGACTAGATTCAATGAGCAGTTCTTC,CASRSGTRFNEQFF
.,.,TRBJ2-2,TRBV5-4,TGTGCCAGCAGCTTACCGGGACACTCCACCGGGGAGCTGTTTTTT,CASSLPGHSTGELFF
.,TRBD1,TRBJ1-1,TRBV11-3,TGTGCCAGCAGCTTAGAAACAGGGGAAGGTGAAGCTTTCTTT,CASSLETGEGEAFF
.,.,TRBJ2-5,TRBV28,TGTGCCAGCAGTCCCCGGGCCCAAGAGACCCAGTACTTC,CASSPRAQETQYF
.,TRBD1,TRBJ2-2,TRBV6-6,TGTGCCAGCAGTGCGGACAGGGTGGAAACCGGGGGTTCGCTGTTTTTT,CASSADRVETGGSLFF
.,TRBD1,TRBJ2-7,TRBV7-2,TGTGCCAGCAGCTTCCCCAGGGACAGGGGATACTCCTACGAGCAGTACTTC,CASSFPRDRGYSYEQYF
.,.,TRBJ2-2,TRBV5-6,TGTGCCAGCAGCTTTTTTTTCAGGGCGGCCGGGGAGCTGTTTTTT,CASSFFFRAAGELFF
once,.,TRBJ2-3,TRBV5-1,TGCGCCAGCAGCGTTACAGGGTACGCAGATACGCAGTATTTT,CASSVTGYADTQYF
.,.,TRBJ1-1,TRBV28,TGTGCCAGCAGTTTTGGCAGGTTATTAAGGGACACTGAAGCTTTCTTT,CASSFGRLLRDTEAFF
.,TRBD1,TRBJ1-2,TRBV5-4,TGTGCCAGCAGCTCGGACAGGGTTACTTACTATGGCTACACCTTC,CASSSDRVTYYGYTF
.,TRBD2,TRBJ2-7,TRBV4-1,TGCGCCAGCAGCCGATGGTGGGCGCGGGAGGGAACCTACGAGCAGTACTTC,CASSRWWAREGTYEQYF
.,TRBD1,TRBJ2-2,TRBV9,TGTGCCAGCAGCCCGGGGGACAGGGGGCCCACCGGGGAGCTGTTTTTT,CASSPGDRGPTGELFF
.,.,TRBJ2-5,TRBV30,TGTGCCTGGGGCGGACAGACCCTAAAGGAGACCCAGTACTTC,CAWGGQTLKETQYF
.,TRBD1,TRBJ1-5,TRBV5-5,TGTGCCAGCAGACCGAGACAGGGTAGCAATCAGCCCCAGCATTTT,CASRPRQGSNQPQHF
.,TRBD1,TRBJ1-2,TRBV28,TGTGCCAGCAGTTCGGGACAGCCCTTCTATGGCTACACCTTC,CASSSGQPFYGYTF
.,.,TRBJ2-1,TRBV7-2,TGTGCCAGCAGCTTAGGACAGTACAATGAGCAGTTCTTC,CASSLGQYNEQFF
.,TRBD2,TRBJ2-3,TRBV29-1,TGCAGCGTTGCCCTAGCGGGAGGAGGTTCAGATACGCAGTATTTT,CSVALAGGGSDTQYF
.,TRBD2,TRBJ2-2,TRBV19,TGTGCCAGCCATGGACTAGCGGTTAACACCGGGGAGCTGTTTTTT,CASHGLAVNTGELFF
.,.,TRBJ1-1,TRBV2,TGTGCCAGCAGTGAAGCGCGGGGTTTGGACACTGAAGCTTTCTTT,CASSEARGLDTEAFF
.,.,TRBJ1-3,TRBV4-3,TGCGCCAGCAGCCAAGATCACAGGGGAAACACCATATATTTT,CASSQDHRGNTIYF
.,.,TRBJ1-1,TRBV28,TGTGCCAGCAGTCCCCCAGGGGACCGGACTGAAGCTTTCTTT,CASSPPGDRTEAFF
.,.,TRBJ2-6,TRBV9,TGTGCCAGCAGCGCGGGACACCTCTCTGGGGCCAACGTCCTGACTTTC,CASSAGHLSGANVLTF
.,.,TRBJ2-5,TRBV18,TGTGCCAGCTCACCAGCCATTAAAGAGACCCAGTACTTC,CASSPAIKETQYF
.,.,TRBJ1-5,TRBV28,TGTGCCAGCAGTGGCCCCGGAGGTGGGTTGCCCCAGCATTTT,CASSGPGGGLPQHF
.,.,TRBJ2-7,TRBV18,TGTGCCAGCTCAACAACCCGGGACTCCATCTCCTACGAGCAGTACTTC,CASSTTRDSISYEQYF
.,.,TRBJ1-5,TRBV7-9,TGTGCCAGCAGCTTAGATTATGGGGCGAGCAATCAGCCCCAGCATTTT,CASSLDYGASNQPQHF
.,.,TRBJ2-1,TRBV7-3,TGTGCCAGCAGCCGCCCAGCTGAGAATGAGCAGTTCTTC,CASSRPAENEQFF
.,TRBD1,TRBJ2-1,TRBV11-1,TGTGCCAGCAGCAGAGGGACAGGGTATGAATTGGGTGAGCAGTTCTTC,CASSRGTGYELGEQFF
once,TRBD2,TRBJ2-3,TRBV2,TGTGCCAGCGTCGGTAGGCGGGAGAATCGAGATACGCAGTATTTT,CASVGRRENRDTQYF
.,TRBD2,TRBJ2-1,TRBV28,TGTGCCAGCAGTATCCCTCTGGCTAGCGGCTACAATGAGCAGTTCTTC,CASSIPLASGYNEQFF
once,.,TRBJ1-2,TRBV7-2,TGTGCCAGCAGCCTCAAATCCGCGACCAATAACTATGGCTACACCTTC,CASSLKSATNNYGYTF
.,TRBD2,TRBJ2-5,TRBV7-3,TGTGCCAGCAGCTTATCGGGGGGTAGACAAGAGACCCAGTACTTC,CASSLSGGRQETQYF
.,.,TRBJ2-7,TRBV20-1,TGCAGTGCCATTCCTGTCTCGGAGCAGTACTTC,CSAIPVSEQYF
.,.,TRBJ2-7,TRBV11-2,TGTGCCAGCAGCTTCAGCACCGCCGGGTTTGGCGAGCAGTACTTC,CASSFSTAGFGEQYF
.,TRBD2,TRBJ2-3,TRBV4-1,TGCGCCAGCAGCCAAGTAGCGGGAACCACAGATACGCAGTATTTT,CASSQVAGTTDTQYF
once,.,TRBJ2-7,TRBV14,TGTGCCAGCAGCCACCCTGGGGGGAAGCGCCCCTACGAGCAGTACTTC,CASSHPGGKRPYEQYF
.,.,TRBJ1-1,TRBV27,TGTGCCAGCAGTCGTCTCGACCGTATCGGGGCTTTCTTT,CASSRLDRIGAFF
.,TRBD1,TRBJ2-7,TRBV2,TGTGCCAGCAGTGACCCGACAGGGGACTACGAGCAGTACTTC,CASSDPTGDYEQYF
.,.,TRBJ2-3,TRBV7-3,TGTGCCAGCAGCTTAAGTGGCACAGATACGCAGTATTTT,CASSLSGTDTQYF
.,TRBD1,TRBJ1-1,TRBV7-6,TGTGCCAGCAGCTTAAGACAGGGGTCTGAAGCTTTCTTT,CASSLRQGSEAFF
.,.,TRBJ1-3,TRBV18,TGTGCCAGCTCACACAATAGATTCTCTGGAAACACCATATATTTT,CASSHNRFSGNTIYF
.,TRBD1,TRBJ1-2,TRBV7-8,TGTGCCAGCAGCCGTAATGAGGACAGGGGTGGCTATGGCTACACCTTC,CASSRNEDRGGYGYTF
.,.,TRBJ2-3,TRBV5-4,TGTGCCAGCAGCTTGGCAGGGGTCAAAAATACGCAGTATTTT,CASSLAGVKNTQYF
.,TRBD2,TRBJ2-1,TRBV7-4,TGTGCCAGCAGCTTCCGCAGGTCAGCGGGAGCCAATGAGCAGTTCTTC,CASSFRRSAGANEQFF
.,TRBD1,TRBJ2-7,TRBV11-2,TGTGCCAGCAGCTTACTCCCCGGGACAGGGGGTAACGAGCAGTACTTC,CASSLLPGTGGNEQYF
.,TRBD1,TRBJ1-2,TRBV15,TGTGCCACCAGCTTAGATATAGGGGAGGGGGCGTACTATGGCTACACCTTC,CATSLDIGEGAYYGYTF
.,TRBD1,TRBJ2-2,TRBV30,TGTGCCTGGGCGAGGGGGCTGGGGAACACCGGGGAGCTGTTTTTT,CAWARGLGNTGELFF
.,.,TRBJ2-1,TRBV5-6,TGTGCCAGCAGCTGGGGACGTAGCTCCTACAATGAGCAGTTCTTC,CASSWGRSSYNEQFF